This T cell receptor (beta chain) was documented in a study of T cell responses to AZD1222 COVID-19 vaccine. V gave up 4 bases and J gave up 9 bases, with 15 bases separating them. Germline values: CDR1 LNHDA, CDR2 SQIVND (reference sequence). The CDR3 is 13 residues long. Method: immunoSEQ multiplex PCR; TCRdb's copy keeps in-frame clones and lacks some. The sample contains about 130,000 clones, around 85% of which appear only once. The rearrangement links TRBV19 to TRBJ1-2; D gene ambiguous. The clonotype comes from an adult who received the AZD1222 COVID-19 vaccine. The sequences come from peripheral blood, collected 28 days after the second AZD1222 dose. CDR3 in amino acids: CASSRQRDVSYTF. The CDR3 DNA sequence: TGTGCCAGTAGTAGGCAGAGGGATGTGAGCTACACCTTC.